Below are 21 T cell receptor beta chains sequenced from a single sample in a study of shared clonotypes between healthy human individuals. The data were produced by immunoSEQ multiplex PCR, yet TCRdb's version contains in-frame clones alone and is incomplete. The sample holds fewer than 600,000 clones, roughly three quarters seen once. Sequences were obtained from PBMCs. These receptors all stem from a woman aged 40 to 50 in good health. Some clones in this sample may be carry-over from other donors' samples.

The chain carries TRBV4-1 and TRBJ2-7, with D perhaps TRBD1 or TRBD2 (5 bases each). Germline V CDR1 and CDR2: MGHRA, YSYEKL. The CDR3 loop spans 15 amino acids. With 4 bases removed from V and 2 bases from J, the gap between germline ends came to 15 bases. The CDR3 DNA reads TGCGCCAGCAGCCGACACCGGGACGGAGCCTACGAGCAGTACTTC. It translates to CASSRHRDGAYEQYF.

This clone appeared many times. CDR3 sequence reads: CASSQSTETQYF. The CDR3 DNA reads TGCGCCAGCAGTCAATCGACAGAGACCCAGTACTTC. The genes are TRBV23-1 and TRBJ2-5; D gene unclear. TRBV23-1 is known as an ORF, though its function is uncertain. Trimming removed 0 bases from V and 4 bases from J, with 3 bases in between. CDR3 length: 12 residues.

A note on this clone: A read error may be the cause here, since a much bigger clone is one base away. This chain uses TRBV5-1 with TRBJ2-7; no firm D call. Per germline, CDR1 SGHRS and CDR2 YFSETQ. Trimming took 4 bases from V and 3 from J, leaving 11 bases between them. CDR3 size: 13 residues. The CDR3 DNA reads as TGCGCCAGCAGCCAAGTAGCTTACTACGAGCAGTACTTC. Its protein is CASSQVAYYEQYF.

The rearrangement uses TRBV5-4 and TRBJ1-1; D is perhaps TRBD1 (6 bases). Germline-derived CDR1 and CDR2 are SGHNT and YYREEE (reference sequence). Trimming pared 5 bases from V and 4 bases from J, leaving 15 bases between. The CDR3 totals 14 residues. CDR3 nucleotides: TGTGCCAGCAGACAGCAGGGGCACAGCACTGAAGCTTTCTTT. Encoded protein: CASRQQGHSTEAFF.

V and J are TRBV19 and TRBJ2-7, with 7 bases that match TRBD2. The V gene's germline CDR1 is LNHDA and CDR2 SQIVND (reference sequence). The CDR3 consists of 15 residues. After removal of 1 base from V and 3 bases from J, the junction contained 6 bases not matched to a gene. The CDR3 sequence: CASSIVPAGSYEQYF. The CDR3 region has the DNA TGTGCCAGTAGTATAGTCCCAGCGGGGAGCTACGAGCAGTACTTC.

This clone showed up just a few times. The CDR3 DNA reads TGTGCCAGCAGTTTCTTACAGCGGGAGGCCTATTTT. It specifies CASSFLQREAYF. The chain combines TRBV27 with TRBJ2-3, with 9 nucleotides matching TRBD2. V dropped 3 bases and J dropped 15; count of bases not matched to a gene: 7. The CDR3 totals 12 residues. Germline V gene lookup returns CDR1 MNHEY and CDR2 SMNVEV (reference sequence).

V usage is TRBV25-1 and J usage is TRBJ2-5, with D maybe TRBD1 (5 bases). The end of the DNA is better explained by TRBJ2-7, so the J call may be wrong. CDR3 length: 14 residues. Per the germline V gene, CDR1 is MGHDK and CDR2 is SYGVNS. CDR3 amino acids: CASSDLTEAYEQYF. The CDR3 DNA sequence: TGTGCCAGCAGTGACCTGACAGAAGCATACGAGCAGTACTTC.

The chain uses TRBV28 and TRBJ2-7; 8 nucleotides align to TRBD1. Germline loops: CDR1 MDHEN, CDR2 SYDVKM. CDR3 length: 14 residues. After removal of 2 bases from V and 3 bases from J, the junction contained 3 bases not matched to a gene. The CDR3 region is CASSLGGQVYEQYF. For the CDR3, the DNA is TGTGCCAGCAGTTTAGGGGGACAGGTCTACGAGCAGTACTTC.

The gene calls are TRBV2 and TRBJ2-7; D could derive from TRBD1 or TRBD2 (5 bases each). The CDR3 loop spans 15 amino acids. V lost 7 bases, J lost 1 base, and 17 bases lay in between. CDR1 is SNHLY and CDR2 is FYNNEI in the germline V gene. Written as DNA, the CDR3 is TGTGCCAGCACTCAAAGTGGGGGTCGGTCCTACGAGCAGTACTTC. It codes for CASTQSGGRSYEQYF.

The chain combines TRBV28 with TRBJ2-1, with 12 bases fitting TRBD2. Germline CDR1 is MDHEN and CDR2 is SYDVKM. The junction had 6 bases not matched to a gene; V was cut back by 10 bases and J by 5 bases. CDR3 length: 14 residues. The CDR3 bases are TGTGCCACCTCCGGGACTAGCGGGCACAATGAGCAGTTCTTC. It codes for CATSGTSGHNEQFF.

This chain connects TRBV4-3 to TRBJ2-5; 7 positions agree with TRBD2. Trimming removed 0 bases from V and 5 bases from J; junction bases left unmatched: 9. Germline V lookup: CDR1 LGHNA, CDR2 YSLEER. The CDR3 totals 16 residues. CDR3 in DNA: TGCGCCAGCAGCCAAGATGGGGCCACCGGGGGGGAGACCCAGTACTTC. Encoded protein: CASSQDGATGGETQYF.

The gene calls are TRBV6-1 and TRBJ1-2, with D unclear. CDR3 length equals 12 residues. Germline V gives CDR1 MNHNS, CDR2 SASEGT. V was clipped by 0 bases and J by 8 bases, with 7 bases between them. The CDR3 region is CASSEALRGYTF. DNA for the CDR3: TGTGCCAGCAGTGAAGCGCTTCGGGGCTACACCTTC.

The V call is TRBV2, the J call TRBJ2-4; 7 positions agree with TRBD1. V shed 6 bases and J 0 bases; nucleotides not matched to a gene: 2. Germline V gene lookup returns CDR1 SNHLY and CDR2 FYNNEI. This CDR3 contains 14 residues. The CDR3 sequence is CASRRGLAKNIQYF. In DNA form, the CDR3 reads TGTGCCAGCAGAAGGGGGCTAGCCAAAAACATTCAGTACTTC.

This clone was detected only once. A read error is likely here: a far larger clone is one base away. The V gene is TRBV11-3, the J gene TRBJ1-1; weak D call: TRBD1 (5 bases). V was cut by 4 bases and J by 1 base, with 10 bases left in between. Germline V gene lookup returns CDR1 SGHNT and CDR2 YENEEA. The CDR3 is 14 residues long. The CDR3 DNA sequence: TGTGCCAGCAGCTCAGGGACGGAGAACACTGAAGCTTTCTTT. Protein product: CASSSGTENTEAFF.

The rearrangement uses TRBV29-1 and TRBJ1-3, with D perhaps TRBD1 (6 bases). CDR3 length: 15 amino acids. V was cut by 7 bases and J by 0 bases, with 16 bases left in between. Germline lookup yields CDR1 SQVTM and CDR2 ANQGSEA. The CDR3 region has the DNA TGCAGCGCTTGGGACACTGGGGACTCTGGAAACACCATATATTTT. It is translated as CSAWDTGDSGNTIYF.

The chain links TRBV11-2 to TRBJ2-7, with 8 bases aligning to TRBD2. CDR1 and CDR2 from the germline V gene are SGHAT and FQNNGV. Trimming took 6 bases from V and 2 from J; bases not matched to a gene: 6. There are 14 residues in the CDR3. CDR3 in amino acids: CASSLAGFPYEQYF. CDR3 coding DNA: TGTGCCAGCAGTCTAGCGGGTTTCCCCTACGAGCAGTACTTC. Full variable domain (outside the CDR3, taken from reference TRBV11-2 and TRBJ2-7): EAGVAQSPRYKIIEKRQSVAFWCNPISGHATLYWYQQILGQGPKLLIQFQNNGVVDDSQLPKDRFSAERLKGVDSTLKIQPAKLEDSAVYLCASSLAGFPYEQYFGPGTRLTVT.

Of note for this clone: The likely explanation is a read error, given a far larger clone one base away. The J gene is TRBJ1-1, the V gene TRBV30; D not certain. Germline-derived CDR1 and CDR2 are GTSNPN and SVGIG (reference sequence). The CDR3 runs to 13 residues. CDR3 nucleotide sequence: TGTGCCTGGAGTGTAGCAGAGAACACTGAAGCTTCCTTT. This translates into CAWSVAENTEASF.

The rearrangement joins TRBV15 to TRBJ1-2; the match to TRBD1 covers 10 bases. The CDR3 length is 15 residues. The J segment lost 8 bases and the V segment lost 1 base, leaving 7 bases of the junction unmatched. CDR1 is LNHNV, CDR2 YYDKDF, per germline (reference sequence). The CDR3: CATSRAWDRGGGYTF. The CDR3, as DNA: TGTGCCACCAGCAGAGCTTGGGACAGGGGAGGGGGCTACACCTTC.

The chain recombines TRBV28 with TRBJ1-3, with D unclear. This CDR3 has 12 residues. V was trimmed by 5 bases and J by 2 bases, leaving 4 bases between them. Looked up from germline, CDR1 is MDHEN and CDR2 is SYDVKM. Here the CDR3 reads CASSPAGNTIYF. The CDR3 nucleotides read TGTGCCAGCAGTCCTGCTGGAAACACCATATATTTT.

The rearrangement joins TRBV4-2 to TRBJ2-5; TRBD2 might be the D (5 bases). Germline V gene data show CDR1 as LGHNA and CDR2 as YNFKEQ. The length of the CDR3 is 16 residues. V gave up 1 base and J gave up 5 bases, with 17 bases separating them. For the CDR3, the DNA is TGTGCCAGCAGCCAAGGAGGTAGGGAGTGGAGGGAGACCCAGTACTTC. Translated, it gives CASSQGGREWRETQYF.

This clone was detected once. The CDR3: CASRHRGLMDTEAFF. In DNA form, the CDR3 reads TGTGCCAGTAGACACAGGGGGTTGATGGACACTGAAGCTTTCTTT. The chain employs TRBV19 and TRBJ1-1; 8 nucleotides agree with TRBD1. Per the germline V gene, CDR1 is LNHDA and CDR2 is SQIVND (reference sequence). J gave up 3 bases and V 6 bases, and 9 bases lay outside the gene matches. The CDR3 has 15 residues.